In this sample, the clone carrying this TCR beta chain turned up a few times. Its antigen is currently unknown. In germline, CDR1 is MNHEY, CDR2 SMNVEV (reference sequence). This CDR3 comprises 12 residues. Trimming pared 6 bases from V and 5 bases from J, leaving 10 bases between. The sample comes from a study of regulatory T cells in long-lasting Graves disease. General observations from the study: Persistent disease showed a preference for TRBV28, TRBJ1-2 and TRBJ2-5.

Time point indicated: persistent/refractory GD, antithyroid drugs over 5 years with positive TRAb. RNA isolated from PBMCs was used to make the TCR library. CDR3 regions were amplified by Arm-PCR using iRepertoire HTBI primers to build TCR beta libraries. TCRdb used MiXCR to reprocess the multiplex PCR reads, holding one entry per CDR3 protein. The data hold hundreds of thousands of distinct CDR3 sequences, with around 21% observed a single time. This TCR was sampled from a female donor with Graves disease. Source: peripheral blood mononuclear cells (PBMCs), taken when the disease was refractory, from a patient treated with antithyroid drugs. The chain uses TRBV27 and TRBJ2-5, with D hard to call. CDR3 DNA: TGTGCCAGCAGCGGATATGAGGAGACCCAGTACTTC. This sequence encodes CASSGYEETQYF.